This is a list of T cell receptor beta chains from one sample in a study of T cells in Graves' hyperthyroidism and ophthalmopathy. TCRdb fed the multiplex PCR reads into MiXCR, producing one record per CDR3 protein. The sample holds approximately 640,000 distinct CDR3 sequences, 15% to 20% seen once. The sequenced sample was blood. These receptors were taken from a woman in her 30s with Graves' hyperthyroidism. CDR3s include the opening cysteine and the closing phenylalanine or tryptophan. Fields, in order: V gene, CDR3 length, J gene, CDR3 protein.

TRBV19,14,TRBJ2-7,CASSGDGLSYEQYF
TRBV6-2/TRBV6-3,11,TRBJ2-5,CASSRDGTQYF
TRBV5-1,15,TRBJ1-1,CASSLLQGQGSEAFF
TRBV2,16,TRBJ1-2,CASKGGIPGPSDGYTF
TRBV30,12,TRBJ1-1,CASQKMNTEAFF
TRBV28,14,TRBJ1-2,CASSPRTGSGGYTF
TRBV5-1,14,TRBJ2-7,CASTLAGLPYEQYF
TRBV11-3,18,TRBJ2-2,CASSSYPRRESATGELFF
TRBV19,13,TRBJ2-3,CASSSSSPDTQYF
TRBV28,14,TRBJ2-3,CASSRWVAPDTQYF
TRBV4-1,16,TRBJ2-2,CASSHPGGPGTGELFF
TRBV7-3,16,TRBJ2-3,CASSLTIAGGTDTQYF
TRBV7-9,15,TRBJ1-1,CASSLLGQMNTEAFF
TRBV7-9,11,TRBJ2-7,CASSPGTQQYF
TRBV6-2/TRBV6-3,13,TRBJ1-1,CASSSTGASEAFF
TRBV19,19,TRBJ2-5,CATPRPPLIRTARRETQYF
TRBV12-3/TRBV12-4,12,TRBJ2-7,CASSFVPLGQYF
TRBV28,14,TRBJ2-2,CASSLTLANGELFF
TRBV13,15,TRBJ2-1,CASSYMGKRYNEQFF
TRBV7-3,15,TRBJ2-4,CASSLTGTPGDIQYF
TRBV28,16,TRBJ2-7,CASITTSGSQLYEQYF
TRBV28,15,TRBJ1-5,CASSGGTGGNQPQHF
TRBV7-9,14,TRBJ1-2,CASSLALIAYGYTF
TRBV4-2,14,TRBJ1-1,CASSLTKGFTEAFF
TRBV5-1,13,TRBJ2-7,CASSAGTSREQYF
TRBV29-1,14,TRBJ2-3,CSVVLAGEPDTQYF
TRBV5-1,14,TRBJ2-1,CASSGGHTYNEQFF
TRBV6-1,13,TRBJ2-1,CASRELLTQQQFF
TRBV9,13,TRBJ2-1,CASSVDPLNEQFF
TRBV6-2/TRBV6-3,12,TRBJ2-3,CASSYLRDTQYF
TRBV7-3,16,TRBJ2-2,CASSLPLGVGTGELFF
TRBV4-2,15,TRBJ1-6,CASSQEETGVSPLHF
TRBV27,14,TRBJ2-1,CASSKLAGRHEQFF
TRBV12-3/TRBV12-4,16,TRBJ2-1,CASSPIGGLSPNEQFF
TRBV6-1,14,TRBJ2-1,CASAMGSSYNEQFF
TRBV7-3,13,TRBJ2-3,CASSLDSGNTQYF
TRBV29-1,15,TRBJ2-7,CSALPRGGRAYEQYF
TRBV20-1,13,TRBJ2-7,CSARVAGVYEQYF
TRBV5-1,15,TRBJ2-1,CASSYGGSTYNEQFF
TRBV30,11,TRBJ2-1,CAWSIAGEQFF
TRBV2,15,TRBJ2-1,CASSSLAGGGNEQFF
TRBV4-2,19,TRBJ2-2,CASSQSGLAGGPGTGELFF
TRBV5-5,16,TRBJ1-1,CASSFDGPNMNTEAFF
TRBV28,14,TRBJ1-5,CASSGSGTAQPQHF
TRBV7-3,15,TRBJ2-1,CASSSTSGDYNEQFF
TRBV27,14,TRBJ2-7,CASSFTMRPHEQYF
TRBV11-3,16,TRBJ2-5,CASSLRLKLSRETQYF
TRBV7-2,15,TRBJ1-5,CASSFRGGSNQPQHF